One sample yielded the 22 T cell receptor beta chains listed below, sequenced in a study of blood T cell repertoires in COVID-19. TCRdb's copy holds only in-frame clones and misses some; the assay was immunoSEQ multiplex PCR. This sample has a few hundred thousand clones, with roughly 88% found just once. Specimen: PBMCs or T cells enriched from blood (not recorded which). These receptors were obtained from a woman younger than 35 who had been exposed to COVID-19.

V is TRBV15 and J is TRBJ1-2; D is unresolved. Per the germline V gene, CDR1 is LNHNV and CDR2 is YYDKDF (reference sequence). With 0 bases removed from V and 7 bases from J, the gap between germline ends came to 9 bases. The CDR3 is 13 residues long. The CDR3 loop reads CATSRDRHTGYTF. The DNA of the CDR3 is TGTGCCACCAGCAGAGATCGTCACACTGGCTACACCTTC.

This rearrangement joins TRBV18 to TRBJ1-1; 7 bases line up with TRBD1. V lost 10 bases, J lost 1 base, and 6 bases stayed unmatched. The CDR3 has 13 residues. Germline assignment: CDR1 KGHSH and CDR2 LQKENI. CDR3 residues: CANNQGGNTEAFF. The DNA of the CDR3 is TGTGCCAATAATCAGGGGGGGAACACTGAAGCTTTCTTT.

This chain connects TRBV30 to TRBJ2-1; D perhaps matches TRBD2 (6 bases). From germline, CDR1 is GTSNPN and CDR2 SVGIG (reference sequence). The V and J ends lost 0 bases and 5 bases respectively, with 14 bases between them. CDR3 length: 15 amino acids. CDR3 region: CAWSVYAGGNNEQFF. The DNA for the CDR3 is TGTGCCTGGAGTGTATACGCAGGAGGGAACAATGAGCAGTTCTTC.

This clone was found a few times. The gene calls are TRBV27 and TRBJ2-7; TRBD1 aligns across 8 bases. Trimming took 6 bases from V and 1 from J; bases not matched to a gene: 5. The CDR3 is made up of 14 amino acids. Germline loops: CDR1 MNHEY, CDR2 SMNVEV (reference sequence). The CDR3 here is CASSWDRWSYEQYF. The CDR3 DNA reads TGTGCCAGCAGCTGGGACAGGTGGTCCTACGAGCAGTACTTC.

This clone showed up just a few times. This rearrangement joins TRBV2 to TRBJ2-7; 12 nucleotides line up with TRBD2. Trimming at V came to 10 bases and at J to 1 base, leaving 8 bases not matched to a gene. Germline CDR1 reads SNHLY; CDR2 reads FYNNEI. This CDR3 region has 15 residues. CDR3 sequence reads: CAIPKTSGSSYEQYF. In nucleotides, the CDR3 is TGTGCCATCCCCAAGACTAGCGGGAGTTCCTACGAGCAGTACTTC. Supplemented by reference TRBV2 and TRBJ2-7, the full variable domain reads EPEVTQTPSHQVTQMGQEVILRCVPISNHLYFYWYRQILGQKVEFLVSFYNNEISEKSEIFDDQFSVERPDGSNFTLKIRSTKLEDSAMYFCAIPKTSGSSYEQYFGPGTRLTVT.

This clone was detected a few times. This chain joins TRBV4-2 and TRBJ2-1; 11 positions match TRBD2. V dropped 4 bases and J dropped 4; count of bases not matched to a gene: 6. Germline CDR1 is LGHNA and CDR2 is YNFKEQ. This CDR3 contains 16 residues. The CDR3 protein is CASSPLLAGGYNEQFF. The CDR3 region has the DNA TGTGCCAGCAGCCCCCTCCTAGCGGGAGGATACAATGAGCAGTTCTTC.

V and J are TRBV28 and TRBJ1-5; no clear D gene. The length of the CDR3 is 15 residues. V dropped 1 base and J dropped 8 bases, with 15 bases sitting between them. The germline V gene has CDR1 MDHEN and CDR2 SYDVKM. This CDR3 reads CASSLSHGRSEPQHF. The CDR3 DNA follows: TGTGCCAGCAGTTTATCTCACGGTAGATCCGAGCCCCAGCATTTT.

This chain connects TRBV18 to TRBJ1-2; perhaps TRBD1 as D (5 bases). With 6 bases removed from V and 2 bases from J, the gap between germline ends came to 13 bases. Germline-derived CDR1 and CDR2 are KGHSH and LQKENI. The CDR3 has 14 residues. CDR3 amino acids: CASSPRGDNYGYTF. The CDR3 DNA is TGTGCCAGCTCTCCTCGGGGGGACAACTATGGCTACACCTTC.

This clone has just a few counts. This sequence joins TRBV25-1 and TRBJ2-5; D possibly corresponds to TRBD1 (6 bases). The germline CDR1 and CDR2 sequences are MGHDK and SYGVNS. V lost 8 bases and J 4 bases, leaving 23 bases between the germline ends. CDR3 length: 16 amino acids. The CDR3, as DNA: TGTGCCAGCGGCGCGACACAGGGAATAACGCGAGAGACCCAGTACTTC. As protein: CASGATQGITRETQYF.

In DNA, the CDR3 is TGTGCCAGCAGCCCCGGGACAGGGGGCCTTTTTTGGGCCAACGTCCTGACTTTC. Amino acids: CASSPGTGGLFWANVLTF. The chain carries TRBV7-6 and TRBJ2-6, with 12 bases matching TRBD1. V trimming: 5 bases; J trimming: 5 bases; junction bases outside the gene matches: 10. Germline V lookup: CDR1 SGHVS, CDR2 FNYEAQ. The CDR3 loop spans 18 amino acids.

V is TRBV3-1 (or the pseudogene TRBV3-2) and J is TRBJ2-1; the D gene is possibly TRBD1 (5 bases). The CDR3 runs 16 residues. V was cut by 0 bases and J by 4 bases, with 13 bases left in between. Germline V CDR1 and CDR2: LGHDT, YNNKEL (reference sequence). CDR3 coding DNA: TGTGCCAGCAGCCAAGATGGGGCGATTGGTTACAATGAGCAGTTCTTC. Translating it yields CASSQDGAIGYNEQFF.

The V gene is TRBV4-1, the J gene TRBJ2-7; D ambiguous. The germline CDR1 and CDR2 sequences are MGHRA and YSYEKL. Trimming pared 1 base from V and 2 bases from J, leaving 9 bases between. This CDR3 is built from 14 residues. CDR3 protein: CASSQVARTYEQYF. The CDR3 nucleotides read TGCGCCAGCAGCCAAGTCGCGAGAACCTACGAGCAGTACTTC.

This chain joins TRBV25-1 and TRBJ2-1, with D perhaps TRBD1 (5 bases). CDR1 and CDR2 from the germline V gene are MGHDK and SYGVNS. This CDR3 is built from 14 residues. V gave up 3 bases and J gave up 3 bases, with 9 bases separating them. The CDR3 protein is CASSETVYYNEQFF. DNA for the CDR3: TGTGCCAGCAGTGAGACAGTTTACTACAATGAGCAGTTCTTC.

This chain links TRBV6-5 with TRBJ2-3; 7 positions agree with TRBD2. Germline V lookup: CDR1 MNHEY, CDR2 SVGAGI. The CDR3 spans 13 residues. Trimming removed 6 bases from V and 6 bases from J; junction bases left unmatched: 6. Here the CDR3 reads CASSAWRGDTQYF. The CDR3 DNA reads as TGTGCCAGCAGCGCCTGGCGGGGGGATACGCAGTATTTT.

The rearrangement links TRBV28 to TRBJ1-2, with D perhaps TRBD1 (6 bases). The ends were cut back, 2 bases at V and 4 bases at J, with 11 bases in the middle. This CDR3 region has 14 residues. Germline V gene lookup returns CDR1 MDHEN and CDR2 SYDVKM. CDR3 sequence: CASSLGGGAYGYTF. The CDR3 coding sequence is TGTGCCAGCAGTTTAGGTGGGGGGGCCTATGGCTACACCTTC.

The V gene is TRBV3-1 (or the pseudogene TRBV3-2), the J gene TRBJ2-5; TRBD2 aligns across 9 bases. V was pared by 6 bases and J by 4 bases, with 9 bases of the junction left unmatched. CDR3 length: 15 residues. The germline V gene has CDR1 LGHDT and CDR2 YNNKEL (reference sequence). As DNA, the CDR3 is TGTGCCAGCAGTCTCCTTCTAGCGGGGCGAGAGACCCAGTACTTC. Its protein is CASSLLLAGRETQYF.

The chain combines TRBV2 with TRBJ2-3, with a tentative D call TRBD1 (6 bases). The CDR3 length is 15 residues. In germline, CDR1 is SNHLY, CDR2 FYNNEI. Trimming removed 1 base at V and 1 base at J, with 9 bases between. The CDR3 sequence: CASSEEQGGTDTQYF. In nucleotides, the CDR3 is TGTGCCAGCAGTGAAGAACAGGGAGGCACAGATACGCAGTATTTT.

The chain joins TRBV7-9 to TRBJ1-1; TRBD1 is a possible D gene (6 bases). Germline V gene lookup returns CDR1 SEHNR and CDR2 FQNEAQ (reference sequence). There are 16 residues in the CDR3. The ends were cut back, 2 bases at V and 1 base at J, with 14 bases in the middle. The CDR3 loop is CASSLLITGSNTEAFF. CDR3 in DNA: TGTGCCAGCAGCTTATTGATTACAGGGTCGAACACTGAAGCTTTCTTT. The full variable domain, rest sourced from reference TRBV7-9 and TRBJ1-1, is DTGVSQNPRHKITKRGQNVTFRCDPISEHNRLYWYRQTLGQGPEFLTYFQNEAQLEKSRLLSDRFSAERPKGSFSTLEIQRTEQGDSAMYLCASSLLITGSNTEAFFGQGTRLTVV.

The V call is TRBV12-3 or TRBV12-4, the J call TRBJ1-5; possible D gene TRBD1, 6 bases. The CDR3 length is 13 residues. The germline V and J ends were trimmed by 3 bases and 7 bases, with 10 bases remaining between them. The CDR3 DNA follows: TGTGCCAGCAGTTTCCGGGGGGCACAGCCCCAGCATTTT. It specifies CASSFRGAQPQHF.

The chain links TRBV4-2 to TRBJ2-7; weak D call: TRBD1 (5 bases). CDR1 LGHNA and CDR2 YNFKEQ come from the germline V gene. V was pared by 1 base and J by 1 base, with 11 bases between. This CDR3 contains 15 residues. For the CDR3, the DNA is TGTGCCAGCAGCCAAGCCGACAGTCTTTCCTACGAGCAGTACTTC. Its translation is CASSQADSLSYEQYF.

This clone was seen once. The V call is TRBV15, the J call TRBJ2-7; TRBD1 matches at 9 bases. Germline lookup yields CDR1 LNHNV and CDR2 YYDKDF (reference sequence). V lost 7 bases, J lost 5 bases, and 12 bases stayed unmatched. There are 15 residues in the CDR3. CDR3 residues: CATNSTGTGSHEQYF. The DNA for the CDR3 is TGTGCCACCAACTCCACCGGGACAGGGAGTCACGAGCAGTACTTC.

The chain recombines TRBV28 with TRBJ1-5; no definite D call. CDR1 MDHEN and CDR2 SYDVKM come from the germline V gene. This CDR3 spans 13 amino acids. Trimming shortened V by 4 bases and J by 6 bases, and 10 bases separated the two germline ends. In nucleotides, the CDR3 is TGTGCCAGCAGTTCGCCCCCCGGTCAGCCCCAGCATTTT. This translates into CASSSPPGQPQHF.